This T cell receptor beta chain is drawn from a study of cytomegalovirus exposure and HLA in healthy donors. This CDR3 has 15 residues. The V gene's germline CDR1 is MNHNS and CDR2 SASEGT. Trimming stripped 2 bases from V and 2 bases from J, with 10 bases between. Both 60 Vbeta primers and 13 Jbeta primers went into the PCR. Sequenced by immunoSEQ multiplex PCR; TCRdb stores in-frame clones only, minus some. The profile shows roughly 150,000 clones, more than 65% of them singletons. This sequence originates from a man younger than 45 in good health and CMV-seronegative. V gene TRBV6-1 combines with J gene TRBJ2-1; D possibly corresponds to TRBD1 (6 bases). Sequenced: PBMCs. CDR3 sequence: CASSESGATYNEQFF. The CDR3 DNA is TGTGCCAGCAGTGAATCAGGGGCTACCTACAATGAGCAGTTCTTC.